This T cell receptor (beta chain) was found in a study of identifying expanded T cells in peripheral blood. CDR1 is LNHDA and CDR2 is SQIVND in the germline V gene (reference sequence). There are 14 residues in the CDR3. V was clipped by 9 bases and J by 0 bases; unmatched bases: 4. The protocol was immunoSEQ multiplex PCR, while the TCRdb copy is restricted to in-frame clones and leaves out a portion. The sample contains about 90,000 clones, approximately 85% of which appear only once. Collection occurred without any documented infections or immune events in donors. This clone turned up a few times. Its matching antigen is unknown. Whole-study results and caveats: Variance in clone template counts between roughly two-week samples significantly increased with total template count across all healthy donors. Technical replicates showed roughly 1.2 changed clones; two weeks 15 to 20; four weeks 19.

The chain employs TRBV19 and TRBJ1-5; 8 bases are a match to TRBD1. The sample taken for sequencing was blood. This clonotype originated in a person between 18 and 75 years old in good health. CDR3 protein: CASRGRNSNQPQHF. The CDR3 coding sequence is TGTGCCAGCAGGGGGCGTAATAGCAATCAGCCCCAGCATTTT.